This T cell receptor beta chain was identified during a study of a mutant IDH1 vaccine in newly diagnosed glioma. Across the study: Investigators started vaccination 4-6 weeks after radiotherapy alone, or with temozolomide cycles. Patients were pretreated with radiotherapy, temozolomide, or both, mostly both. Study-level findings and limits: Changes to the top peripheral T cell clonotypes appeared unrelated to pseudoprogression. Across multiple MHC alleles, around 93% of patients had vaccine-induced responses.

Profiled with immunoSEQ multiplex PCR; TCRdb holds only in-frame clones, not every one. The table includes about 50,000 clones, around 80% detected once. Comments on this clone: Antigen unknown.

In germline, CDR1 is SNHLY, CDR2 FYNNEI. The CDR3 totals 12 residues. With V trimmed by 6 bases and J by 11 bases, 6 bases remained unmatched. Noted time point: week 5, during vaccination. Each dose delivered 300 ug of mutant IDH1 20-mer peptide subcutaneously with imiquimod. This sample comprised PBMCs, obtained from a glioma patient whose treatment included an IDH1 peptide vaccine. The origin of this receptor is a woman aged 50 to 65 with glioma. The rearrangement links TRBV2 to TRBJ1-1; 10 bases agree with TRBD1. CDR3 amino acids: CASSDRGLGAFF. CDR3 DNA sequence: TGTGCCAGCAGCGACAGGGGGCTGGGTGCTTTCTTT. Drawing the rest from reference TRBV2 and TRBJ1-1, the complete variable domain is EPEVTQTPSHQVTQMGQEVILRCVPISNHLYFYWYRQILGQKVEFLVSFYNNEISEKSEIFDDQFSVERPDGSNFTLKIRSTKLEDSAMYFCASSDRGLGAFFGQGTRLTVV.